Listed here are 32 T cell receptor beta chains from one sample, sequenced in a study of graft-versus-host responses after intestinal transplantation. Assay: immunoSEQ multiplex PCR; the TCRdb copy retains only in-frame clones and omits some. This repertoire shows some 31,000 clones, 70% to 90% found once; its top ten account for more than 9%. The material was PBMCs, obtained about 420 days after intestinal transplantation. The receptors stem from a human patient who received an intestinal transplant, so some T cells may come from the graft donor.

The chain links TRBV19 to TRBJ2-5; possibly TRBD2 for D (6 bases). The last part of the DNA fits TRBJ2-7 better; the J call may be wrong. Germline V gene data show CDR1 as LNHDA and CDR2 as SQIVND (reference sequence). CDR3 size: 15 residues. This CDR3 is CASSPRAGLSYEQYF. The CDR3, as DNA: TGTGCCAGTAGCCCCCGGGCGGGACTTTCCTACGAGCAGTACTTC.

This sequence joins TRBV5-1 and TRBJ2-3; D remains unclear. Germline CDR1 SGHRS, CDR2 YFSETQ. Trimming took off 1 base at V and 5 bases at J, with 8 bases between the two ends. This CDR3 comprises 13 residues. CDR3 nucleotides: TGCGCCAGCAGCTTGATGGGCGGAGATACGCAGTATTTT. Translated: CASSLMGGDTQYF.

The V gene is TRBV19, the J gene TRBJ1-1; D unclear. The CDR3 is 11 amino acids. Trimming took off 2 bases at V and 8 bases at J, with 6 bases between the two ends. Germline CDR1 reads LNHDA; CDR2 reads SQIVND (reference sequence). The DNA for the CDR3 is TGTGCCAGTAGTATAACCGGGGAAGCTTTCTTT. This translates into CASSITGEAFF.

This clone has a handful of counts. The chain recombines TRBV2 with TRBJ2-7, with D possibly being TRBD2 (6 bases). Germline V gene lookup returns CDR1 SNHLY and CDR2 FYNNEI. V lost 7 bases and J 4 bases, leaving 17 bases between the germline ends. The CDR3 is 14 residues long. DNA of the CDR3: TGTGCCAGCATCCCAGGAGGGCTTAAATACGAGCAGTACTTC. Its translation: CASIPGGLKYEQYF. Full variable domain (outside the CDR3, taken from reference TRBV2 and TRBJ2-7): EPEVTQTPSHQVTQMGQEVILRCVPISNHLYFYWYRQILGQKVEFLVSFYNNEISEKSEIFDDQFSVERPDGSNFTLKIRSTKLEDSAMYFCASIPGGLKYEQYFGPGTRLTVT.

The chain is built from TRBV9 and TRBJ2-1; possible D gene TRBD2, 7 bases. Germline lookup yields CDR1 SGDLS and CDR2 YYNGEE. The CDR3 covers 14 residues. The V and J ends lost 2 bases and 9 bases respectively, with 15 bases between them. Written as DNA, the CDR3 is TGTGCCAGCAGCGTTGTTTACAGGGAGGGTGAGCAGTTCTTC. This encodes CASSVVYREGEQFF.

The CDR3 protein is CASSPAVTEAFF. In nucleotides, the CDR3 is TGTGCCAGCAGTCCGGCGGTCACTGAAGCTTTCTTT. This sequence joins TRBV28 and TRBJ1-1, with no clear D. The V end lost 5 bases, the J end lost 4 bases, and 8 bases lay between the germline ends. The CDR3 has 12 amino acids. Germline V lookup: CDR1 MDHEN, CDR2 SYDVKM.

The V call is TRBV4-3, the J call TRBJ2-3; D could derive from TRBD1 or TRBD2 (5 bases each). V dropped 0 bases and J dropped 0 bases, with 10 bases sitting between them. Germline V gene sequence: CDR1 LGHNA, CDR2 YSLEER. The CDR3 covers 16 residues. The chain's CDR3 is CASSQDRGPSTDTQYF. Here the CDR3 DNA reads TGCGCCAGCAGCCAAGATCGGGGACCTAGCACAGATACGCAGTATTTT.

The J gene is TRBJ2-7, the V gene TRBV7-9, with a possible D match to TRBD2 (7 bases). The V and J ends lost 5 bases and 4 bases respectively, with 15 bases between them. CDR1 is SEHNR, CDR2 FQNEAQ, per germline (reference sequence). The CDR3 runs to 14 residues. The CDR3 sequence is CASSTTGRGYEQYF. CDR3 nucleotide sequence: TGTGCCAGCAGCACCACAGGGAGGGGGTACGAGCAGTACTTC.

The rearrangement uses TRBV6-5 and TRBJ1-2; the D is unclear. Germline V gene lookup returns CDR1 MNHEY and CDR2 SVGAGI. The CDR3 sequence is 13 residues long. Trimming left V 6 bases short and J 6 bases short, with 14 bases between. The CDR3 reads CASRGWDRDGYTF. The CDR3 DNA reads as TGTGCCAGCAGGGGGTGGGATCGGGATGGCTACACCTTC.

As DNA, the CDR3 is TGCGCCAGCAGCTTGGTTGCTAGCGGGTACGAGCAGTACTTC. Translation: CASSLVASGYEQYF. The chain couples TRBV5-1 to TRBJ2-7; 8 bases fit TRBD2. CDR3 length equals 14 residues. The junction had 3 bases not matched to a gene; V was cut back by 0 bases and J by 4 bases. Germline V gives CDR1 SGHRS, CDR2 YFSETQ.

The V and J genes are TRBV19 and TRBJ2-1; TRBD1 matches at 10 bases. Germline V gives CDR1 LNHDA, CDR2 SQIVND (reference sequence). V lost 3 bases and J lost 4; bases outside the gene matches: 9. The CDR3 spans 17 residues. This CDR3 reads CASSISWTGGGYNEQFF. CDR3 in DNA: TGTGCCAGTAGTATTTCTTGGACAGGGGGGGGATACAATGAGCAGTTCTTC.

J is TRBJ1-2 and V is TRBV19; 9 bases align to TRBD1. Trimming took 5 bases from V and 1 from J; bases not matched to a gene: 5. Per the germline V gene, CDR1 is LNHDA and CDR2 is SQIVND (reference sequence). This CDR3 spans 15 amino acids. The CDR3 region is CASSRTGASNYGYTF. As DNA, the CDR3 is TGTGCCAGTAGTCGGACAGGGGCGAGTAACTATGGCTACACCTTC.

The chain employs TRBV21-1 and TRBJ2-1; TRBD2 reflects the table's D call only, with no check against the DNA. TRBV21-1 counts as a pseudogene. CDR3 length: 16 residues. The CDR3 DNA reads TGTGCCAGCAGCAAAATATCGGGAACACGCCACAATGAGCAGTTCTTC. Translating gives CASSKISGTRHNEQFF.

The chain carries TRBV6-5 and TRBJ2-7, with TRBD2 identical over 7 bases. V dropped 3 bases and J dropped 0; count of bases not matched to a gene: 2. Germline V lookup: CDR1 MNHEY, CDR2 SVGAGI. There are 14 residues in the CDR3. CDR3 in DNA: TGTGCCAGCAGTTATCGGACTAGCTCCTACGAGCAGTACTTC. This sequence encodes CASSYRTSSYEQYF.

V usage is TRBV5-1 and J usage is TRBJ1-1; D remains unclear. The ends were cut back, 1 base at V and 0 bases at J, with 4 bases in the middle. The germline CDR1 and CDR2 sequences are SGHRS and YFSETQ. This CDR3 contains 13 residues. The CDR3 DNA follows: TGCGCCAGCAGCTTGCTGGTGAACACTGAAGCTTTCTTT. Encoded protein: CASSLLVNTEAFF.

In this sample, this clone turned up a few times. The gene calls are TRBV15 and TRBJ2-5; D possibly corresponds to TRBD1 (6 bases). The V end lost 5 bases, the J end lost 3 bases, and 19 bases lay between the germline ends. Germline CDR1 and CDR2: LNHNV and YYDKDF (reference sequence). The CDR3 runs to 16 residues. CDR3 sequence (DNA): TGTGCCACCAGCGACGCTCGGCAGGGGAAGGAAGAGACCCAGTACTTC. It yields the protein CATSDARQGKEETQYF.

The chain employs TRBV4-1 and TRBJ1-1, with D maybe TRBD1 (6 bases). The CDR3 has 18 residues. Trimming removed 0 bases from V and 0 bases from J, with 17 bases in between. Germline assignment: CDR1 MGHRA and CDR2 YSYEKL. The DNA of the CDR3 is TGCGCCAGCAGCCAAGATAAGATGGAGGACAGAGTGAACACTGAAGCTTTCTTT. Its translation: CASSQDKMEDRVNTEAFF.

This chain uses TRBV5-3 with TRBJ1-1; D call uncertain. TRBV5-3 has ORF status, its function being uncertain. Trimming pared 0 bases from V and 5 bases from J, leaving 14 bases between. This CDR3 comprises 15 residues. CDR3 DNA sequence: TGTGCCAGAAGCTTGGACCGCCAGTTGGGTACTGAAGCTTTCTTT. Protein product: CARSLDRQLGTEAFF.

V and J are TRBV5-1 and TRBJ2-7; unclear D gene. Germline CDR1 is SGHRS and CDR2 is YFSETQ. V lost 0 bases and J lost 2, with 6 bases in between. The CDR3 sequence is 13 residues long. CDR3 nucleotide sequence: TGCGCCAGCAGCTTGGAGATAGCCTACGAGCAGTACTTC. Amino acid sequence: CASSLEIAYEQYF.

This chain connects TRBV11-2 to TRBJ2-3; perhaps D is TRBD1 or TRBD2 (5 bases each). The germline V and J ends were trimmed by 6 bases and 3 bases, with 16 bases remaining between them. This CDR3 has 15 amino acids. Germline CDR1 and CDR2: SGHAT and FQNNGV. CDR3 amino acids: CASRAGTVPTDTQYF. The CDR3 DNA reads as TGTGCCAGCAGGGCCGGGACCGTGCCTACAGATACGCAGTATTTT.

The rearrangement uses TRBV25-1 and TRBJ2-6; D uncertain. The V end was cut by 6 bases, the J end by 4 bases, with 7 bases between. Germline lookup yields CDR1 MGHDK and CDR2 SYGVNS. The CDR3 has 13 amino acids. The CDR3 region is CASSGRGANVLTF. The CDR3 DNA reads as TGTGCCAGCAGCGGGCGGGGGGCCAACGTCCTGACTTTC.

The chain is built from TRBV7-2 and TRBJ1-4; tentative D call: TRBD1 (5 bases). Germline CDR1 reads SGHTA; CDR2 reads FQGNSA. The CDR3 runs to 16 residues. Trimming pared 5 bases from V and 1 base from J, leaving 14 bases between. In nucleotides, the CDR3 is TGTGCCAGCAGCCTCAGGGTATTGGGAACTAATGAAAAACTGTTTTTT. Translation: CASSLRVLGTNEKLFF.

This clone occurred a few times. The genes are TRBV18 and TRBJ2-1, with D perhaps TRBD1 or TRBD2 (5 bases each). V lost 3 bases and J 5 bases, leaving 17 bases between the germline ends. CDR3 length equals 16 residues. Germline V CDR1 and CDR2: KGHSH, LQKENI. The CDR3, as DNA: TGTGCCAGCTCACCCCGTTTAGAGGGACCGAACAATGAGCAGTTCTTC. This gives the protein CASSPRLEGPNNEQFF.

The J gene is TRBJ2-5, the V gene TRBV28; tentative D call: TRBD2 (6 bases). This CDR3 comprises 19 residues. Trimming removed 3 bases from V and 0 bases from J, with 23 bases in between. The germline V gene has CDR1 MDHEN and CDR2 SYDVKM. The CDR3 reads CASSLVSGRLGGDQETQYF. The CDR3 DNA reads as TGTGCCAGCAGTTTGGTATCGGGACGCCTAGGCGGGGACCAAGAGACCCAGTACTTC.

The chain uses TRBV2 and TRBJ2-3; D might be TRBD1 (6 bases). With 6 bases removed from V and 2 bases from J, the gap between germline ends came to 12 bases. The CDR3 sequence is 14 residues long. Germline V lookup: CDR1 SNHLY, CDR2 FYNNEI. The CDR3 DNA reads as TGTGCCAGCAGAACCGGGACAAACACAGATACGCAGTATTTT. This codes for CASRTGTNTDTQYF.

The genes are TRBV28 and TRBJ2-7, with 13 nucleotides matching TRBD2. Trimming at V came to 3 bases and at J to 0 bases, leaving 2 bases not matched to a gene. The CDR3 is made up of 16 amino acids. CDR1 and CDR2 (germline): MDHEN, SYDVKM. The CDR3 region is CASSLGLAGSSYEQYF. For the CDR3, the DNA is TGTGCCAGCAGTTTGGGACTAGCGGGATCCTCCTACGAGCAGTACTTC.

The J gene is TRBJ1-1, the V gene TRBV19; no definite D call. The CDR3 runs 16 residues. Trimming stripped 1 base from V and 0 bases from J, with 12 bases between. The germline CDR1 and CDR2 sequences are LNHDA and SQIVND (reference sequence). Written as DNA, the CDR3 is TGTGCCAGTAGTATAGGCCCATTCGGGATGAACACTGAAGCTTTCTTT. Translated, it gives CASSIGPFGMNTEAFF.

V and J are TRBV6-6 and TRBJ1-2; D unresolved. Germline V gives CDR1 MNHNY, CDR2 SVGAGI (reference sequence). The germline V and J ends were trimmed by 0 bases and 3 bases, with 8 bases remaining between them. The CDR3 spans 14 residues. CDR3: CASSYSWQHYGYTF. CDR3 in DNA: TGTGCCAGCAGTTACTCGTGGCAGCACTATGGCTACACCTTC.

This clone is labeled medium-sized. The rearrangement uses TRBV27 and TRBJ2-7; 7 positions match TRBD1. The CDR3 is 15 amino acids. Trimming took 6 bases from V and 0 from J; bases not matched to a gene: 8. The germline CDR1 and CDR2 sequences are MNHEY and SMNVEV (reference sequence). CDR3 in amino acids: CASRSTGTVSYEQYF. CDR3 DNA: TGTGCCAGCAGATCAACCGGGACAGTCTCCTACGAGCAGTACTTC.

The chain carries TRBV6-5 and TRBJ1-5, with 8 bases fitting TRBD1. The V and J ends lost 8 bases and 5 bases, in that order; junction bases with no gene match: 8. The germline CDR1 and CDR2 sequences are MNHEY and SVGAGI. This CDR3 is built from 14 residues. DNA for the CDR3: TGTGCCAGCGGCAGGACAGGGTCGTATCAGCCCCAGCATTTT. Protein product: CASGRTGSYQPQHF.

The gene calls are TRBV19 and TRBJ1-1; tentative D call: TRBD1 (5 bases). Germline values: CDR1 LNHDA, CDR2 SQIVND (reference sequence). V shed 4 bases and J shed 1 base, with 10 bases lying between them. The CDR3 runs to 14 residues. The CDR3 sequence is CASSRWGTNTEAFF. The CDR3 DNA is TGTGCCAGTAGTAGATGGGGCACGAACACTGAAGCTTTCTTT.

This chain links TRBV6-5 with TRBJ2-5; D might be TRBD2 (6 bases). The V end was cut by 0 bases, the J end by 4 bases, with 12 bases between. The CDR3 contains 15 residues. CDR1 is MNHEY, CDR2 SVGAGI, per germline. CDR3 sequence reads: CASSYSLGRLETQYF. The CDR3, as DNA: TGTGCCAGCAGTTACTCCCTAGGGAGGTTAGAGACCCAGTACTTC.